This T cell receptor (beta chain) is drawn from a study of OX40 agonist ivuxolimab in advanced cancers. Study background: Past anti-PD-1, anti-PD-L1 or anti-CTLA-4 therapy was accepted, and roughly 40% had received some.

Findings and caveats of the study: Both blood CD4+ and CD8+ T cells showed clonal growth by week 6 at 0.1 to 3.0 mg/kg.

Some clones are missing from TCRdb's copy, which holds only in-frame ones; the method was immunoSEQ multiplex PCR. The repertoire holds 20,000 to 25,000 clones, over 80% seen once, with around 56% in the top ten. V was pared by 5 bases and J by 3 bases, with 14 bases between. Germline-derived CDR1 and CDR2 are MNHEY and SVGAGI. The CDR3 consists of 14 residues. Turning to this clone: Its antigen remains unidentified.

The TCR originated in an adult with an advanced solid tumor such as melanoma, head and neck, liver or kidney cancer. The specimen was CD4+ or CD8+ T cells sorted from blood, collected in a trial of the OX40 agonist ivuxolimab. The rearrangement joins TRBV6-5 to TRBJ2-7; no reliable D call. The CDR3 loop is CASSSGVSGYEQYF. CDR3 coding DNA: TGTGCCAGCAGTAGTGGGGTATCGGGCTACGAGCAGTACTTC.